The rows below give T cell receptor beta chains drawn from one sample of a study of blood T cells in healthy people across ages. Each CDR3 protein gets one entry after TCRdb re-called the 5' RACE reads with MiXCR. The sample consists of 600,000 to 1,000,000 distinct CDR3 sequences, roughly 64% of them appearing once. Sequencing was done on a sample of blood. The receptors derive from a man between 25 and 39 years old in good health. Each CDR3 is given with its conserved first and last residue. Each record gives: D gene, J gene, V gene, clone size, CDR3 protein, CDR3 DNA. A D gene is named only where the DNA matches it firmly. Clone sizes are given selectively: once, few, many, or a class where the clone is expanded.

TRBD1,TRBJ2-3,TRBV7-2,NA,CASSPGQREIKYF,TGTGCCAGCAGCCCGGGACAGAGGGAAATAAAGTATTTT
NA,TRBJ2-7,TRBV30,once,CAWSRVDGEQYF,TGTGCCTGGAGTCGCGTTGACGGCGAGCAGTACTTC
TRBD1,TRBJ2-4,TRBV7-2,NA,CASSSSRQGIQYF,TGTGCCAGCAGCTCCTCCCGACAGGGCATTCAGTACTTC
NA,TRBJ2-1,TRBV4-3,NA,CASSQVGDGDEQFF,TGCGCCAGCAGCCAAGTGGGGGATGGGGATGAGCAGTTCTTC
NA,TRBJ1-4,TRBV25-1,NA,CASSERTGWGEKLFF,TGTGCCAGCAGTGAACGCACAGGATGGGGTGAAAAACTGTTTTTT
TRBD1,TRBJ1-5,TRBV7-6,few,CASSLSATGRGQPQHF,TGTGCCAGCAGCTTAAGTGCGACAGGGCGAGGCCAGCCCCAGCATTTT
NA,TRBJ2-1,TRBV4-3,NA,CASSQDLAGRRFNEQFF,TGCGCCAGCAGCCAAGATCTCGCGGGAAGACGATTCAATGAGCAGTTCTTC
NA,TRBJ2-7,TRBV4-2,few,CASSLGPKYEQYF,TGTGCCAGCAGCCTAGGGCCTAAGTACGAGCAGTACTTC
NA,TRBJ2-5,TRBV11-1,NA,CASSARTGRGRQETQYF,TGTGCCAGCAGCGCGCGTACGGGGCGAGGGCGTCAAGAGACCCAGTACTTC
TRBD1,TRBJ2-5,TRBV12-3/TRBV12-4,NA,CASKLIPDREETQYF,TGTGCCAGCAAGCTTATACCCGACAGGGAAGAGACCCAGTACTTC
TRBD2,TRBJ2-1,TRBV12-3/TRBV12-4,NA,CASSILAGWGEQFF,TGTGCCAGCAGCATACTAGCGGGGTGGGGTGAGCAGTTCTTC
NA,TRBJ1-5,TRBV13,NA,CASTSLNQPQHF,TGTGCCAGCACCTCCCTCAATCAGCCCCAGCATTTT
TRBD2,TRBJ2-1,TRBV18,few,CASSPRTSTDEQFF,TGTGCCAGCTCACCACGGACTAGCACGGATGAGCAGTTCTTC
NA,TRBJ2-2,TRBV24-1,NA,CATILWPTTGELFF,TGTGCCACCATACTGTGGCCCACCACCGGGGAGCTGTTTTTT
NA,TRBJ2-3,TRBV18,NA,CASHRVSTDTQYF,TGTGCCAGTCACAGGGTGAGCACAGATACGCAGTATTTT
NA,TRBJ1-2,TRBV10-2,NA,CASSESLRQINYGYTF,TGCGCCAGCAGTGAATCCCTCCGACAGATTAACTATGGCTACACCTTC
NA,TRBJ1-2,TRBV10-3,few,CAISGDQNYGYTF,TGTGCCATCAGTGGGGATCAAAACTATGGCTACACCTTC
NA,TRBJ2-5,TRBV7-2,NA,CASSLDGGAETQYF,TGTGCCAGCAGCTTAGATGGAGGAGCGGAGACCCAGTACTTC
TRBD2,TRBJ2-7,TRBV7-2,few,CASSSGGLSYEQYF,TGTGCCAGCAGCTCGGGGGGGCTGTCCTACGAGCAGTACTTC
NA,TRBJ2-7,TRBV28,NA,CASSPRPPGITYEQYF,TGTGCCAGCAGTCCCAGGCCTCCCGGCATTACCTACGAGCAGTACTTC
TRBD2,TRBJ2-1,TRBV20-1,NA,CSATSIITSGSLNEQFF,TGCAGTGCCACCTCCATCATAACTAGCGGATCTCTGAATGAGCAGTTCTTC
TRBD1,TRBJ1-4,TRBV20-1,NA,CSARDPSGGRGKLFF,TGCAGTGCTAGAGATCCCTCAGGGGGCAGAGGAAAACTGTTTTTT
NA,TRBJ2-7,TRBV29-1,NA,CSVAGSHYEQYF,TGCAGCGTTGCGGGGTCCCACTACGAGCAGTACTTC
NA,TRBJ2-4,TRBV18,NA,CASSPRTGSKNIQYF,TGTGCCAGCTCACCAAGGACGGGGTCCAAAAACATTCAGTACTTC
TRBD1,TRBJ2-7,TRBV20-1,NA,CSAKGDSSIYEQYF,TGCAGTGCTAAAGGGGACAGTTCTATCTACGAGCAGTACTTC
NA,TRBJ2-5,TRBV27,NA,CASSLGVSTETQYF,TGTGCCAGCAGCCTAGGGGTATCGACGGAGACCCAGTACTTC
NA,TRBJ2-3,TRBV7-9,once,CASSTTVEDTQYF,TGTGCCAGCAGCACCACTGTGGAAGATACGCAGTATTTT
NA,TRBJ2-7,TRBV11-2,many,CASSLIPLPQGKVYSGYEQYF,TGTGCCAGCAGCTTAATCCCGCTCCCCCAGGGGAAAGTCTATTCGGGGTACGAGCAGTACTTC
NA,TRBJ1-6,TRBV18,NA,CASSPTSADSSSLHF,TGTGCCAGCTCACCAACGTCGGCGGATAGTTCATCCCTCCACTTT
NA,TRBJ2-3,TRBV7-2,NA,CASSLYPRTLPTDTQYF,TGTGCCAGCAGCTTATATCCAAGGACCCTTCCCACAGATACGCAGTATTTT
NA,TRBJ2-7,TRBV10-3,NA,CAISAGTPTYEQYF,TGTGCCATCAGCGCCGGGACACCGACCTACGAGCAGTACTTC
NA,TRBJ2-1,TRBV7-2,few,CASSLLAGNNEQFF,TGTGCCAGCAGCTTACTAGCAGGAAACAATGAGCAGTTCTTC
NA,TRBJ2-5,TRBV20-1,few,CSARDGGAVQETQYF,TGCAGTGCTAGAGATGGGGGGGCCGTCCAAGAGACCCAGTACTTC
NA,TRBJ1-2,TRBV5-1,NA,CASSLRGANDGYTF,TGCGCCAGCAGCTTGAGGGGGGCGAATGATGGCTACACCTTC
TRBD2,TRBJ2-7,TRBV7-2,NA,CASRATSGQAHRGEQYF,TGTGCCAGCAGAGCTACTAGCGGGCAAGCCCACCGGGGGGAGCAGTACTTC
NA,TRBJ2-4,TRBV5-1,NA,CASSCLRARGAKNIQYF,TGCGCCAGCAGCTGCCTTAGGGCCCGCGGGGCCAAAAACATTCAGTACTTC
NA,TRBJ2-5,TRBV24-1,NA,CATSDHRTVETQYF,TGTGCCACCAGTGATCACCGAACGGTAGAGACCCAGTACTTC
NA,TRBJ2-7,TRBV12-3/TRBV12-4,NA,CASSPQQRVYEQYF,TGTGCCAGCAGTCCCCAACAGAGAGTCTACGAGCAGTACTTC
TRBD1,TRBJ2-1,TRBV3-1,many,CASSQSLPGQGFHEQFF,TGTGCCAGCAGCCAAAGTCTGCCGGGACAGGGGTTTCATGAGCAGTTCTTC
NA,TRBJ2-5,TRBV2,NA,CASSEAGPETQETQYF,TGTGCCAGCAGTGAAGCAGGTCCGGAGACCCAAGAGACCCAGTACTTC
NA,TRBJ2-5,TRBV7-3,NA,CASSLTRAETQYF,TGTGCCAGCAGCCTTACTAGGGCAGAGACCCAGTACTTC
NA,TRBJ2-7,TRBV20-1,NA,CSASRGSASYEQYF,TGCAGTGCTAGCCGAGGGTCAGCCTCCTACGAGCAGTACTTC
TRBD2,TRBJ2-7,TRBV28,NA,CASSLGGGKPYEQYF,TGTGCCAGCAGTTTAGGGGGGGGGAAACCCTACGAGCAGTACTTC
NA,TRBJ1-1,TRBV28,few,CASSFTGKGITEAFF,TGTGCCAGCAGTTTCACAGGAAAAGGGATCACTGAAGCTTTCTTT
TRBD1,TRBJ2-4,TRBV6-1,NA,CASSAGDRAESKNIQYF,TGTGCCAGCAGCGCAGGCGACAGGGCCGAATCCAAAAACATTCAGTACTTC
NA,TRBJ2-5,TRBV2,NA,CASSGWLTSQETQYF,TGTGCCAGCAGTGGGTGGCTTACTAGCCAAGAGACCCAGTACTTC
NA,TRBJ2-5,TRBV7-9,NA,CASSSVETAVGETQYF,TGTGCCAGCAGCTCGGTGGAGACGGCGGTAGGAGAGACCCAGTACTTC
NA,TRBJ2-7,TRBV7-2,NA,CASSLAGAERAYF,TGTGCCAGCAGCTTAGCTGGCGCGGAGAGGGCGTACTTC